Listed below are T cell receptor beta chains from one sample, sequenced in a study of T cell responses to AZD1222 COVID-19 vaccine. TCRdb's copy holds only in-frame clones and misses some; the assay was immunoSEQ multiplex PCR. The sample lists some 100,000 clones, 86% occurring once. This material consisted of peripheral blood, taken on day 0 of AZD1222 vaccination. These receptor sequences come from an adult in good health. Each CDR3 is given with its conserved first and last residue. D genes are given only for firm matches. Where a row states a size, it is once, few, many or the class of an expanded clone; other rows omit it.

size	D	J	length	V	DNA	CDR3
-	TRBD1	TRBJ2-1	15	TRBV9	TGTGCCAGCAGCGTAGAGGGACAGCAGTACAATGAGCAGTTCTTC	CASSVEGQQYNEQFF
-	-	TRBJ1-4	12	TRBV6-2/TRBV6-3	TGTGCCAGCAGTGGAGACGATGAAAAACTGTTTTTT	CASSGDDEKLFF
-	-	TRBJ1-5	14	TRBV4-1	TGCGCCAGCAGCCAAGACAGCGGCAATCAGCCCCAGCATTTT	CASSQDSGNQPQHF
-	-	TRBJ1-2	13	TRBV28	TGTGCCAGCAGTTTCGACGGGAACTATGGCTACACCTTC	CASSFDGNYGYTF
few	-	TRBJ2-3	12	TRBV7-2	TGTGCCAGCAGGGGCAGGGCAGATACGCAGTATTTT	CASRGRADTQYF
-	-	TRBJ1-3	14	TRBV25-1	TGTGCCAGCAGTGCCGGAGGGACTGGAAACACCATATATTTT	CASSAGGTGNTIYF
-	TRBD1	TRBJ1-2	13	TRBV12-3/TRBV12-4	TGTGCCAGCAGTTTGCGGGACAGGGACGGCTACACCTTC	CASSLRDRDGYTF
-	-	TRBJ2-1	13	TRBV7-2	TGTGCCAGCAGCCTGGGGCAGTCGGACGAGCAGTTCTTC	CASSLGQSDEQFF
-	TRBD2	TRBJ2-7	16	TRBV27	TGTGCCAGCAGTTCACAAGCGGGATTGGGGATTTACGAGCAGTACTTC	CASSSQAGLGIYEQYF
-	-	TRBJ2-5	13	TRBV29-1	TGCAGCGCCAAGGCTGCCTCTCGGGAGACCCAGTACTTC	CSAKAASRETQYF
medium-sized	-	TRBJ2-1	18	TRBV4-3	TGCGCCAGCAGCCAAGAGATAGGCGGAGGGGGTCGTGACAATGAGCAGTTCTTC	CASSQEIGGGGRDNEQFF
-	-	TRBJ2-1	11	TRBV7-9	TGTGCCAGCAGCTGGAGTAATGAGCAGTTCTTC	CASSWSNEQFF
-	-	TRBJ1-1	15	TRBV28	TGTGCCAGCAGTCCGCTCAGGGGAAAGAACACTGAAGCTTTCTTT	CASSPLRGKNTEAFF